The 15 T cell receptor beta chains below all came from one sample that was sequenced in a study of T-cell reconstitution after alpha-beta-depleted transplantation in children (dated by TCRdb to 2016 to 2018). The sample's treatment or condition label is to be understood as: allogeneic hematopoietic cell transplantation with graft depleted of TCRalphabeta T cells and CD19 B cells. Receptor amplification or capture employed PCR. TCRdb records Illumina HiSeq 2500 as the sequencer. To normalize quantification of the TCRbeta repertoire, the TCR libraries were built with molecular barcoding that relied on unique molecular identifiers. TCRdb applied fastp at Q25 and MiXCR to the public reads, then kept only in-frame beta chains. CDR3 protein duplicates are merged, each entry listing the most common genes and DNA. This sample gives 65,000 to 70,000 distinct CDR3 sequences in total; 4.9% of them show up just once. The ten largest make up 15% to 20% of the sample.

The specimen comprised PBMCs, mostly from graft donor cells, sampled 180 days after TCRalphabeta/CD19-depleted stem cell transplant. These receptors were obtained from a boy younger than two who had a stem cell transplant for acute myeloid leukemia, so the T cells may come from the graft donor.

This clonotype was recorded many times. The V call is TRBV20-1, the J call TRBJ2-3; 9 bases fit TRBD1. The V segment lost 3 bases and the J segment 6 bases; nucleotides outside the gene matches: 10. The V gene's germline CDR1 is DFQATT and CDR2 SNEGSKA (reference sequence). The CDR3 extends over 15 amino acids. The CDR3: CSASDRTGGLDTQYF. The CDR3 coding sequence is TGCAGTGCTAGCGACCGAACAGGGGGCTTGGATACGCAGTATTTT.

The chain carries TRBV3-1 and TRBJ2-4; D possibly matches TRBD1 or TRBD2 (5 bases each). This CDR3 has 15 amino acids. Trimming pared 3 bases from V and 7 bases from J, leaving 16 bases between. Germline-derived CDR1 and CDR2 are LGHDT and YNNKEL (reference sequence). The CDR3 sequence is CASSQLPGTANIQYF. In DNA, the CDR3 is TGTGCCAGCAGCCAGCTACCTGGGACCGCCAACATTCAGTACTTC.

The sample holds many counts of this clonotype. The chain joins TRBV27 to TRBJ1-5, with 7 bases aligning to TRBD1. Unmatched junction bases numbered 10, after V lost 5 bases and J lost 6 bases. Germline CDR1 and CDR2: MNHEY and SMNVEV (reference sequence). The CDR3 has 15 amino acids. Here the CDR3 reads CASSIRGSWIQPQHF. The CDR3 DNA follows: TGTGCCAGCAGTATCAGGGGGAGTTGGATTCAGCCCCAGCATTTT.

This clonotype was detected ten times or more. The chain couples TRBV15 to TRBJ1-1; TRBD1 matches at 7 bases. CDR1 and CDR2 (germline): LNHNV, YYDKDF (reference sequence). This CDR3 has 13 residues. The V gene end was trimmed by 5 bases and the J gene end by 3 bases; junction bases not matched to a gene: 3. Here the CDR3 reads CATSPTGDTEAFF. The CDR3 DNA reads as TGTGCCACCAGCCCAACAGGGGACACTGAAGCTTTCTTT.

This clonotype has a count of ten or more. V is TRBV7-2 and J is TRBJ2-5; D perhaps matches TRBD2 (6 bases). CDR3 length equals 14 residues. Trimming cost V 5 bases and J 2 bases, with 12 bases left between them. Looked up from germline, CDR1 is SGHTA and CDR2 is FQGNSA. The CDR3 bases are TGTGCCAGCAGCCGGGGGATCCTACAAGAGACCCAGTACTTC. Translating gives CASSRGILQETQYF.

This clonotype was counted a few times. The V and J genes are TRBV18 and TRBJ2-2, with D unresolved. The CDR3 covers 13 residues. The germline V and J ends were trimmed by 3 bases and 6 bases, with 8 bases remaining between them. Germline V lookup: CDR1 KGHSH, CDR2 LQKENI. The CDR3 sequence is CASSPLDAGELFF. The CDR3 DNA follows: TGTGCCAGCTCACCCCTGGACGCCGGGGAGCTGTTTTTT. Together with reference TRBV18 and TRBJ2-2, the CDR3 gives the full variable domain: NAGVMQNPRHLVRRRGQEARLRCSPMKGHSHVYWYRQLPEEGLKFMVYLQKENIIDESGMPKERFSAEFPKEGPSILRIQQVVRGDSAAYFCASSPLDAGELFFGEGSRLTVL.

This clonotype was detected many times. The chain recombines TRBV4-3 with TRBJ2-7; no definite D call. The V end was cut by 2 bases, the J end by 3 bases, with 11 bases between. CDR3 length equals 14 residues. Germline V CDR1 and CDR2: LGHNA, YSLEER. The CDR3 nucleotides are TGCGCCAGCAGCCAACTCCCAGGAAACTACGAGCAGTACTTC. This codes for CASSQLPGNYEQYF.

This clonotype was picked up many times. The chain has TRBV12-3 or TRBV12-4 and TRBJ1-3; D is possibly TRBD1 (6 bases). Trimming left V 4 bases short and J 0 bases short, with 16 bases between. The CDR3 runs 17 residues. CDR3 coding DNA: TGTGCCAGCAGTTCCAGACAGGCCTTAGACTCTGGAAACACCATATATTTT. Protein product: CASSSRQALDSGNTIYF.

At least ten counts were recorded for this clonotype. The J gene is TRBJ2-2, the V gene TRBV7-8; possibly TRBD1 for D (6 bases). The V end was cut by 1 base, the J end by 7 bases, with 10 bases between. The germline CDR1 and CDR2 sequences are SGHVS and FQNEAQ. This CDR3 is built from 14 residues. CDR3 sequence (DNA): TGTGCCAGCAGCTTAGGGACAGCCGGCGGGGAGCTGTTTTTT. Translated: CASSLGTAGGELFF.

This clonotype was counted at least ten times. V and J are TRBV20-1 and TRBJ2-5; D is perhaps TRBD1 or TRBD2 (5 bases each). CDR3 length: 12 residues. Per germline, CDR1 DFQATT and CDR2 SNEGSKA (reference sequence). V lost 5 bases to trimming and J lost 2 bases, with 9 bases between them. The CDR3 protein is CSAGTDQETQYF. The CDR3 coding sequence is TGCAGTGCTGGGACGGATCAAGAGACCCAGTACTTC.

The CDR3 region is CASSRDYLGEQYV. The CDR3, as DNA: TGTGCCAGCAGTCGCGACTACCTAGGCGAGCAGTACGTC. This chain joins TRBV6-4 and TRBJ2-7, with a weak D call TRBD2 (5 bases). The V gene lost 5 bases and the J gene lost 6 bases, with 14 bases spanning the gap. The CDR3 is made up of 13 amino acids. Germline-derived CDR1 and CDR2 are MRHNA and SNTAGT.

Many counts were recorded for this clonotype. The rearrangement links TRBV3-1 to TRBJ2-2; D is possibly TRBD2 (5 bases). The CDR3 totals 14 residues. V lost 3 bases and J lost 0, with 5 bases in between. Germline V gene data show CDR1 as LGHDT and CDR2 as YNNKEL (reference sequence). The CDR3 bases are TGTGCCAGCAGCCAGGACTCGAACACCGGGGAGCTGTTTTTT. This translates into CASSQDSNTGELFF.

This clonotype was observed many times. The chain links TRBV19 to TRBJ2-3; TRBD1 matches 7 bases. Germline V gene lookup returns CDR1 LNHDA and CDR2 SQIVND (reference sequence). V dropped 3 bases and J dropped 13; count of bases not matched to a gene: 22. This CDR3 has 17 amino acids. For the CDR3, the DNA is TGTGCCAGTAGTATCGGAGCAAGTGGACAGGTCAAAAGGAGGAAGTATTTT. This sequence encodes CASSIGASGQVKRRKYF. Together with reference TRBV19 and TRBJ2-3, the CDR3 gives the full variable domain: DGGITQSPKYLFRKEGQNVTLSCEQNLNHDAMYWYRQDPGQGLRLIYYSQIVNDFQKGDIAEGYSVSREKKESFPLTVTSAQKNPTAFYLCASSIGASGQVKRRKYFGPGTRLTVL.

In this sample, this clonotype turned up many times. J is TRBJ2-1 and V is TRBV14; 7 positions match TRBD2. The V gene end was trimmed by 1 base and the J gene end by 4 bases; junction bases not matched to a gene: 7. CDR1 is SGHDN, CDR2 FVKESK, per germline. CDR3 length: 16 amino acids. The CDR3 reads CASSQGTRGSYNEQFF. CDR3 bases: TGTGCCAGCAGCCAAGGAACGCGGGGGAGTTACAATGAGCAGTTCTTC.

Many counts were recorded for this clonotype. The chain couples TRBV28 to TRBJ1-2, with TRBD1 identical over 7 bases. The CDR3 is 16 amino acids. CDR1 is MDHEN, CDR2 SYDVKM, per germline. J lost 5 bases, V lost 5 bases, and 14 bases had no gene match. This CDR3 is CASSPPSPTGRYGYTF. CDR3 DNA sequence: TGTGCCAGCAGTCCTCCTTCCCCGACAGGGCGGTATGGCTACACCTTC.